The 16 T cell receptor beta chains below all came from one sample that was sequenced in a study of T cells after yellow fever vaccination. TCRdb itself ran the 5' RACE reads through MiXCR, one entry per CDR3 protein. The sample holds some 340,000 distinct CDR3 sequences; approximately 4% are singletons and the top ten take around 23%. The input for sequencing was PBMCs, taken 5 days after the yellow fever booster vaccination. Receptors were obtained from a man younger than 35 who received the YFV17D yellow fever vaccine.

This clonotype was counted between two and nine times. The J gene is TRBJ2-3, the V gene TRBV9; D remains ambiguous. V was shortened by 5 bases and J by 6 bases, with 10 bases between the two germline ends. Germline V CDR1 and CDR2: SGDLS, YYNGEE. The CDR3 runs 12 residues. The CDR3 DNA follows: TGTGCCAGCAGTATCGTCGGGGATACGCAGTATTTT. It encodes CASSIVGDTQYF.

V gene TRBV12-3 or TRBV12-4 combines with J gene TRBJ1-3; no firm D call. CDR3 length equals 11 residues. Deletions cut 5 bases from V and 8 bases from J, with 7 bases between. CDR3 nucleotide sequence: TGTGCCAGCAGTAGGGTTGACACCATATATTTT. Translated: CASSRVDTIYF.

Only a few counts were recorded for this clonotype. The chain links TRBV9 to TRBJ2-3; D is perhaps TRBD2 (5 bases). Germline assignment: CDR1 SGDLS and CDR2 YYNGEE. Trimming pared 2 bases from V and 8 bases from J, leaving 9 bases between. This CDR3 is 12 amino acids long. The CDR3 DNA follows: TGTGCCAGCAGCGTGCTAGGAGGTACGCAGTATTTT. This translates into CASSVLGGTQYF.

This clonotype was recorded at least ten times. The V and J genes are TRBV29-1 and TRBJ2-5; TRBD2 is a possible D gene (6 bases). Trimming took off 7 bases at V and 0 bases at J, with 15 bases between the two ends. From germline, CDR1 is SQVTM and CDR2 ANQGSEA. The CDR3 totals 14 residues. The CDR3 protein is CSGRDFFYQETQYF. Here the CDR3 DNA reads TGCAGCGGTCGGGACTTCTTCTACCAAGAGACCCAGTACTTC. The variable domain in full, completed from reference TRBV29-1 and TRBJ2-5, reads SAVISQKPSRDICQRGTSLTIQCQVDSQVTMMFWYRQQPGQSLTLIATANQGSEATYESGFVIDKFPISRPNLTFSTLTVSNMSPEDSSIYLCSGRDFFYQETQYFGPGTRLLVL.

The chain recombines TRBV4-3 with TRBJ2-7; D gene ambiguous. The CDR3 runs to 16 residues. The ends were cut back, 4 bases at V and 2 bases at J, with 18 bases in the middle. The germline V gene has CDR1 LGHNA and CDR2 YSLEER. This CDR3 reads CASSRSVWAQAYEQYF. The CDR3 region has the DNA TGCGCCAGCAGCCGATCGGTTTGGGCCCAGGCCTACGAGCAGTACTTC.

This clonotype has ten or more counts. V and J are TRBV5-5 and TRBJ2-3; D is perhaps TRBD1 (5 bases). The V end lost 3 bases, the J end lost 6 bases, and 14 bases lay between the germline ends. The CDR3 is 14 amino acids. Germline assignment: CDR1 SGHKS and CDR2 YYEKEE (reference sequence). CDR3 region: CASSSDTSGDTQYF. Written as DNA, the CDR3 is TGTGCCAGCAGCTCGGACACTTCTGGGGATACGCAGTATTTT.

V gene TRBV18 combines with J gene TRBJ2-7, with 9 bases fitting TRBD1. Germline lookup yields CDR1 KGHSH and CDR2 LQKENI. Germline trimming cut 6 bases from V and 4 bases from J; bases unmatched to any gene: 4. The CDR3 is 13 residues long. CDR3 sequence reads: CASSSGQGYEQYV. CDR3 DNA: TGTGCCAGCTCGTCAGGACAGGGGTACGAGCAGTACGTC.

This clonotype has just a few counts. The chain combines TRBV20-1 with TRBJ1-1; D not resolved. V shed 1 base and J shed 0 bases, with 18 bases lying between them. The CDR3 contains 17 residues. From germline, CDR1 is DFQATT and CDR2 SNEGSKA (reference sequence). CDR3 in amino acids: CSARAPDQRIMNTEAFF. The CDR3, as DNA: TGCAGTGCTAGAGCCCCAGACCAACGGATTATGAACACTGAAGCTTTCTTT.

The chain links TRBV19 to TRBJ1-2; D is ambiguous. CDR3 length: 13 amino acids. Trimming removed 6 bases at V and 0 bases at J, with 8 bases between. Per germline, CDR1 LNHDA and CDR2 SQIVND (reference sequence). The CDR3 loop reads CASSRGTNYGYTF. CDR3 nucleotides: TGTGCCAGTAGCCGCGGGACTAACTATGGCTACACCTTC.

This chain joins TRBV6-1 and TRBJ2-1, with no clear D. Germline V gene lookup returns CDR1 MNHNS and CDR2 SASEGT. V lost 7 bases, J lost 8 bases, and 21 bases lay in between. The CDR3 is 15 residues long. This CDR3 is CASTRLDRITYEQFF. The CDR3 bases are TGTGCCAGCACACGATTGGACCGCATAACCTATGAGCAGTTCTTC.

This clonotype was detected ten times or more. The rearrangement uses TRBV6-6 and TRBJ1-5; 9 bases align to TRBD1. V shed 4 bases and J 6 bases; nucleotides not matched to a gene: 10. CDR1 MNHNY and CDR2 SVGAGI come from the germline V gene (reference sequence). CDR3 length equals 16 residues. CDR3 nucleotides: TGTGCCAGCAGTTCCGTCCCGGGACAGGGCCCTCAGCCCCAGCATTTT. This translates into CASSSVPGQGPQPQHF.

The gene calls are TRBV10-2 and TRBJ2-7, with D hard to call. V gave up 3 bases and J gave up 0 bases, with 6 bases separating them. The CDR3 has 13 amino acids. The germline gives CDR1 WSHSY, CDR2 SAAADI. This CDR3 reads CASSDSRSYEQYV. CDR3 DNA: TGCGCCAGCAGTGACTCTCGCTCCTACGAGCAGTACGTC.

This clonotype occurred a few times. J is TRBJ2-7 and V is TRBV9, with a possible D match to TRBD1 (6 bases). Germline loops: CDR1 SGDLS, CDR2 YYNGEE. The CDR3 loop spans 14 amino acids. Trimming took 4 bases from V and 1 from J, leaving 12 bases between them. This CDR3 is CASSRTVSSYEQYF. DNA for the CDR3: TGTGCCAGCAGCAGGACAGTCTCTTCCTACGAGCAGTACTTC.

This clonotype has only a few counts. V gene TRBV12-3 or TRBV12-4 combines with J gene TRBJ2-5, with TRBD2 as a possible D gene (6 bases). V was shortened by 6 bases and J by 2 bases, with 22 bases between the two germline ends. The CDR3 runs to 17 residues. The CDR3: CASSLLGRRRGQETQYF. The CDR3 DNA reads TGTGCCAGCAGCCTACTCGGAAGACGGCGGGGACAAGAGACCCAGTACTTC.

V is TRBV10-3 and J is TRBJ2-5; the match to TRBD2 covers 13 bases. This CDR3 has 16 amino acids. Germline lookup yields CDR1 ENHRY and CDR2 SYGVKD. Unmatched junction bases numbered 5, after V lost 6 bases and J lost 1 base. CDR3 bases: TGTGCCATCAGCGCGGGACTAGCGGGGTCCCAAGAGACCCAGTACTTC. It specifies CAISAGLAGSQETQYF.

This clonotype has ten or more counts. The chain combines TRBV7-9 with TRBJ1-5; D ambiguous. The germline V and J ends were trimmed by 4 bases and 3 bases, with 7 bases remaining between them. Per germline, CDR1 SEHNR and CDR2 FQNEAQ (reference sequence). This CDR3 contains 13 residues. The CDR3 DNA sequence: TGTGCCAGCAGCTGGGATTTCAATCAGCCCCAGCATTTT. This codes for CASSWDFNQPQHF.